This T cell receptor beta chain was sequenced for a study of T cell repertoires in cytomegalovirus infection. Study in general: CMV infection plus the matching HLA type was flagged by public TCR beta signatures. General study results and limits: CMV-specific TCR beta clonotypes restricted by HLA-C dominated the ex vivo response. Individuals carrying CMV plus the relevant HLA were identified by cumulative frequency of public TCR beta families.

This clonotype came up many times. Its target is not known. TCRdb re-derived calls from the reads in MiXCR, one entry per CDR3 protein. The table includes about 310,000 distinct CDR3 sequences, 15% to 20% detected once. This receptor was taken from a human donor in good health (CMV status not recorded). Some clones in this sample may be carry-over from other donors' samples. Input material: PBMCs.

CDR3 DNA: TGCGCCAGCAGCCAAGATTATACAGGGAATCAGCCCCAGCATTTT. Translation: CASSQDYTGNQPQHF. The chain joins TRBV4-1 to TRBJ1-5; tentative D call: TRBD1 (6 bases). The germline V gene encodes CDR1 MGHRA and CDR2 YSYEKL. The CDR3 is made up of 15 amino acids. V lost 0 bases, J lost 4 bases, and 10 bases lay in between.